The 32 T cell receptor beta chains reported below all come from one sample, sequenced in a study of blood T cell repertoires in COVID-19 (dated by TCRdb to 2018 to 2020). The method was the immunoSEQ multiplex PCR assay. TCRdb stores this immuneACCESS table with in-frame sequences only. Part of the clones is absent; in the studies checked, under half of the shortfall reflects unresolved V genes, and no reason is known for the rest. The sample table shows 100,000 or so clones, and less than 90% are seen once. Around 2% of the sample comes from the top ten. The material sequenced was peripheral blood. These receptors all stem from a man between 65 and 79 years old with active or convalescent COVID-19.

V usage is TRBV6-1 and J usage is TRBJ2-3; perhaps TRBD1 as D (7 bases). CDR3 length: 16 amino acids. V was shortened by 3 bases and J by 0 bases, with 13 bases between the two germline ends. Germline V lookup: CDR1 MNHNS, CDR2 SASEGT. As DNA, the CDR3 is TGTGCCAGCAGTGACGCGGGGACAGCTAGCACAGATACGCAGTATTTT. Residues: CASSDAGTASTDTQYF.

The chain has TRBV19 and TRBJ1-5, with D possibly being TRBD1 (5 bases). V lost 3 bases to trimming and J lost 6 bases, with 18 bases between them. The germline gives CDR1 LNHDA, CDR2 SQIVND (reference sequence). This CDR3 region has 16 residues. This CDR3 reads CASSMGGAQGTQPQHF. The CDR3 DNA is TGTGCCAGTAGTATGGGAGGGGCGCAGGGTACTCAGCCCCAGCATTTT. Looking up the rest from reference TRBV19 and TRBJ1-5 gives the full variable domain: DGGITQSPKYLFRKEGQNVTLSCEQNLNHDAMYWYRQDPGQGLRLIYYSQIVNDFQKGDIAEGYSVSREKKESFPLTVTSAQKNPTAFYLCASSMGGAQGTQPQHFGDGTRLSIL.

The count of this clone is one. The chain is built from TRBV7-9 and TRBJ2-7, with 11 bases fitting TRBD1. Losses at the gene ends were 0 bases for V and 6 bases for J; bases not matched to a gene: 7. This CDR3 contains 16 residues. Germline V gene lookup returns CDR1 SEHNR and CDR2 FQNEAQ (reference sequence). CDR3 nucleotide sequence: TGTGCCAGCAGCTTAGCGTTCGGGACAGGGGGGCTCGAGCAGTACTTC. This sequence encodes CASSLAFGTGGLEQYF.

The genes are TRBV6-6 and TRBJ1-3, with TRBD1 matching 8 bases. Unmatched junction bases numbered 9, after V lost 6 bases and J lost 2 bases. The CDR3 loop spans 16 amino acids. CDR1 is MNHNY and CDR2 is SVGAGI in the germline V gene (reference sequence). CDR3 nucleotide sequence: TGTGCCAGCAGCCAAAGCTCGACAGGGGCTGGAAACACCATATATTTT. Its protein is CASSQSSTGAGNTIYF.

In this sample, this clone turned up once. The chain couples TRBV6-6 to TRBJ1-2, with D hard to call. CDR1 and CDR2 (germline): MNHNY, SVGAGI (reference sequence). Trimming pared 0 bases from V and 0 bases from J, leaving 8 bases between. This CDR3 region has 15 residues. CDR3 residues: CASSYSAEANYGYTF. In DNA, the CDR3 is TGTGCCAGCAGTTACTCGGCAGAAGCTAACTATGGCTACACCTTC.

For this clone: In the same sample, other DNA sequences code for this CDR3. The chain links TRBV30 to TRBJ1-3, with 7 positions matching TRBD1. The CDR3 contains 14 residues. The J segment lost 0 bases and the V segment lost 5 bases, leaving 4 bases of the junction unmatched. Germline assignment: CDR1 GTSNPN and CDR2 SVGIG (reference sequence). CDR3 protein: CAWSTGSSGNTIYF. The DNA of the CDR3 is TGTGCCTGGTCGACAGGGAGCTCTGGAAACACCATATATTTT.

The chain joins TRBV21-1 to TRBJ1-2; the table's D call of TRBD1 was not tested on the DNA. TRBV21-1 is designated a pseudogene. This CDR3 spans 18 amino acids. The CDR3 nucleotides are TGTGCCAGCAGCAGTGATGGGGGATTTGTACAGGGGAACTATGGCTACACCTTC. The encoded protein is CASSSDGGFVQGNYGYTF.

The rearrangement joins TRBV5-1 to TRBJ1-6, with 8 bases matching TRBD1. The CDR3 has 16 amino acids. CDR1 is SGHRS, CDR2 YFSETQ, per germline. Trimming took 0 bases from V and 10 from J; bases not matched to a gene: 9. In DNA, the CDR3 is TGCGCCAGCAGCTTGGGAGGACAGGGTGGTGGCTCACCCCTCCACTTT. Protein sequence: CASSLGGQGGGSPLHF.

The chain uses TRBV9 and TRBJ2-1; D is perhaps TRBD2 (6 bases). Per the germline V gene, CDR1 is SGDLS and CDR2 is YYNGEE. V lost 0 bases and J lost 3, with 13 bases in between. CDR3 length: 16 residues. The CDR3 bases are TGTGCCAGCAGCGTAGATCTCGCGGGGAACTACAATGAGCAGTTCTTC. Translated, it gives CASSVDLAGNYNEQFF.

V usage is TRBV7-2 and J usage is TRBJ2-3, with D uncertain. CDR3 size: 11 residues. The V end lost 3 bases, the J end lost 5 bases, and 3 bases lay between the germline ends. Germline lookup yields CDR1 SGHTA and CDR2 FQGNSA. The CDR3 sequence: CASSFLDTQYF. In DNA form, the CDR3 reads TGTGCCAGCAGCTTCTTAGATACGCAGTATTTT.

In nucleotides, the CDR3 is TGTGCCAGCAGCTCCGGACTAGCGAGCAATGAGCAGTTCTTC. Translation: CASSSGLASNEQFF. This chain links TRBV7-2 with TRBJ2-1; TRBD2 aligns across 9 bases. CDR3 length: 14 amino acids. V lost 4 bases to trimming and J lost 6 bases; unmatched junction nucleotides: 4. Germline-derived CDR1 and CDR2 are SGHTA and FQGNSA.

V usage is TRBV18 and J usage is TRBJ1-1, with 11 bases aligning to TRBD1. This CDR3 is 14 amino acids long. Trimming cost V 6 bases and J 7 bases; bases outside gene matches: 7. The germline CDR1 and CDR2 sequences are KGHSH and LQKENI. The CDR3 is CASSLDRGLIEAFF. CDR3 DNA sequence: TGTGCCAGCTCGCTGGACAGGGGGCTTATTGAAGCTTTCTTT.

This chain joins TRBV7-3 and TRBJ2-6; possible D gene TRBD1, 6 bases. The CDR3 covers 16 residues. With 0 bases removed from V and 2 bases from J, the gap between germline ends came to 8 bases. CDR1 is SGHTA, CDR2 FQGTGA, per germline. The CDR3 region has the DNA TGTGCCAGCAGCTTAACGAGGACAGCTGGGGCCAACGTCCTGACTTTC. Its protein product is CASSLTRTAGANVLTF. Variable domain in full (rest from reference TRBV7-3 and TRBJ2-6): GAGVSQTPSNKVTEKGKYVELRCDPISGHTALYWYRQSLGQGPEFLIYFQGTGAADDSGLPNDRFFAVRPEGSVSTLKIQRTERGDSAVYLCASSLTRTAGANVLTFGAGSRLTVL.

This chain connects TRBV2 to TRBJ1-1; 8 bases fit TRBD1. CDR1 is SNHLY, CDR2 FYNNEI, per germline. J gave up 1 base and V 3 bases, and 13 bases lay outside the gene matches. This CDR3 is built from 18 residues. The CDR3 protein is CASSEAYHPGQGNTEAFF. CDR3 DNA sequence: TGTGCCAGCAGTGAGGCGTACCACCCCGGACAGGGGAACACTGAAGCTTTCTTT.

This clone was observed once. The CDR3 DNA is TGTGCCACCAGCGGGGGCGGCAGGATGGCTTATGGCTACACCTTC. Its translation is CATSGGGRMAYGYTF. This chain joins TRBV15 and TRBJ1-2; possibly TRBD1 for D (6 bases). The length of the CDR3 is 15 residues. CDR1 and CDR2 (germline): LNHNV, YYDKDF (reference sequence). The V and J ends lost 5 bases and 5 bases respectively, with 18 bases between them. Supplemented by reference TRBV15 and TRBJ1-2, the full variable domain reads DAMVIQNPRYQVTQFGKPVTLSCSQTLNHNVMYWYQQKSSQAPKLLFHYYDKDFNNEADTPDNFQSRRPNTSFCFLDIRSPGLGDTAMYLCATSGGGRMAYGYTFGSGTRLTVV.

The CDR3 bases are TGTGCCAGCGGGTTAGCGGGGGGGCCCAATGAGCAGTTCTTC. Residues: CASGLAGGPNEQFF. The chain recombines TRBV6-5 with TRBJ2-1; TRBD2 agrees at 11 bases. CDR3 length: 14 residues. CDR1 MNHEY and CDR2 SVGAGI come from the germline V gene. Trimming cost V 8 bases and J 6 bases; bases outside gene matches: 6.

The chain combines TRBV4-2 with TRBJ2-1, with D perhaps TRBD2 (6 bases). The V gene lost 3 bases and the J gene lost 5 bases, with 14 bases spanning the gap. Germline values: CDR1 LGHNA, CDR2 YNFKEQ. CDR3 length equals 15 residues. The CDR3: CASSQGGSHDNEQFF. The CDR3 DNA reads TGTGCCAGCAGCCAGGGGGGTTCCCACGACAATGAGCAGTTCTTC.

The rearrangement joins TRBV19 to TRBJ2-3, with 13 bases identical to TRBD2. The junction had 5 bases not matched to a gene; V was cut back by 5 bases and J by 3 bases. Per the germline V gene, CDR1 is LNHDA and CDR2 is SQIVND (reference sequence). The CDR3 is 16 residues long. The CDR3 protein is CASSAGLAGITDTQYF. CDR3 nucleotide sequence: TGTGCCAGTAGTGCGGGACTAGCGGGGATTACAGATACGCAGTATTTT.

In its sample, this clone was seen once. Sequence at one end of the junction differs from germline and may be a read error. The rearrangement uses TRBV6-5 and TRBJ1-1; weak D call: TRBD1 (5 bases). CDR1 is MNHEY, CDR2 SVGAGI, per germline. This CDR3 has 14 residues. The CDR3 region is CASSNSGGITEAFF. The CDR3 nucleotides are TGTGCCAGCAGTAACTCCGGGGGAATCACTGAAGCTTTCTTT.

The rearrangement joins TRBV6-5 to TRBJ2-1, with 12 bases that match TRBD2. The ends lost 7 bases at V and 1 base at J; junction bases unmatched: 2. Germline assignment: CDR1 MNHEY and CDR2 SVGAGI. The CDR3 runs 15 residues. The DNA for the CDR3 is TGTGCCAGCACCGGGACTAGCGGGTCCTACAATGAGCAGTTCTTC. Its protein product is CASTGTSGSYNEQFF.

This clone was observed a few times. The CDR3 region is CASRQFNSPLHF. The CDR3 DNA reads TGTGCCAGCAGACAGTTTAATTCACCCCTCCACTTT. The rearrangement joins TRBV2 to TRBJ1-6; D gene ambiguous. Germline CDR1 reads SNHLY; CDR2 reads FYNNEI. This CDR3 has 12 residues. Trimming left V 6 bases short and J 6 bases short, with 6 bases between.

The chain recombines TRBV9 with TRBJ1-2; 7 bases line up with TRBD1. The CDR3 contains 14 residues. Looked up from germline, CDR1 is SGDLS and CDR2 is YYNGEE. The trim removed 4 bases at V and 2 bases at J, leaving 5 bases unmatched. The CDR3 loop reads CASSLGTANYGYTF. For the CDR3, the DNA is TGTGCCAGCAGCTTAGGGACAGCGAACTATGGCTACACCTTC.

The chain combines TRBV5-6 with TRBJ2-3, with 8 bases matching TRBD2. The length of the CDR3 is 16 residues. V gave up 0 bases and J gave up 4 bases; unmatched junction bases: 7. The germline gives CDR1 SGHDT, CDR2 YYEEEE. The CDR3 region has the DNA TGTGCCAGCAGCTTGGATCGCGGGGGGAGGTCAGATACGCAGTATTTT. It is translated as CASSLDRGGRSDTQYF.

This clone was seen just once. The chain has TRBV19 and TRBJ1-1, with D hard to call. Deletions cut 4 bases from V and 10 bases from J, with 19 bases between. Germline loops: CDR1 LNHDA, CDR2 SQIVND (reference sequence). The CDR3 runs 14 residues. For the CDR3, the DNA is TGTGCCAGTAGTACGTCACCCCCTGCTCTACCAGCTTTCTTT. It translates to CASSTSPPALPAFF.

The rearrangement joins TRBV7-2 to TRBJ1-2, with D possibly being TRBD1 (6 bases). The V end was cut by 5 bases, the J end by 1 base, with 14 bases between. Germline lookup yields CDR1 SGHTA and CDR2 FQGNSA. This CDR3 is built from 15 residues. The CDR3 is CASSPRTALNYGYTF. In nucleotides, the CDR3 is TGTGCCAGCAGCCCGAGGACAGCCCTTAACTATGGCTACACCTTC.

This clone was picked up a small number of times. This CDR3 reads CASTQGAGSPLHF. In DNA form, the CDR3 reads TGTGCCAGCACCCAGGGGGCTGGGTCACCCCTCCACTTT. This chain connects TRBV6-5 to TRBJ1-6; 8 bases are a match to TRBD1. This CDR3 has 13 residues. With V trimmed by 7 bases and J by 10 bases, 6 bases remained unmatched. Germline-derived CDR1 and CDR2 are MNHEY and SVGAGI.

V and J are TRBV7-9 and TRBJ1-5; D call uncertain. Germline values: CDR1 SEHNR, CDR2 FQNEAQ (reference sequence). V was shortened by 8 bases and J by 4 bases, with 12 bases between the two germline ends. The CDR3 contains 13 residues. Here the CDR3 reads CASSGPENQPQHF. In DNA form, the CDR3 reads TGTGCCAGCTCTGGCCCGGAGAATCAGCCCCAGCATTTT.

In nucleotides, the CDR3 is TGTGCCAGCAGCTTAGCACTAACTGGGGCCAACGTCCTGACTTTC. Translating it yields CASSLALTGANVLTF. The chain joins TRBV7-9 to TRBJ2-6; D ambiguous. V lost 0 bases and J 2 bases, leaving 5 bases between the germline ends. From germline, CDR1 is SEHNR and CDR2 FQNEAQ (reference sequence). The CDR3 contains 15 residues.

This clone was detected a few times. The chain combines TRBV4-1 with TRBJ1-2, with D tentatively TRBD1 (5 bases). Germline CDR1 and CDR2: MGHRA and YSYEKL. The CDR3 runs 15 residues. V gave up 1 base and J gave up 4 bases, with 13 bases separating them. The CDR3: CASSQVGRAAYGYTF. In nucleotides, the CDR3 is TGCGCCAGCAGCCAAGTAGGCAGGGCGGCCTATGGCTACACCTTC.

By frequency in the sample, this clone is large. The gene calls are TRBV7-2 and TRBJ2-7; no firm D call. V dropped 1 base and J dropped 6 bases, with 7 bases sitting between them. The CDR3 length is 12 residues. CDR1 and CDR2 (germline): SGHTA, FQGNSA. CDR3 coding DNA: TGTGCCAGCAGCTTAGGGGCCTCCGAGCAGTACTTC. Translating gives CASSLGASEQYF. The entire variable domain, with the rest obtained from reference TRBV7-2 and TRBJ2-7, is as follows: GAGVSQSPSNKVTEKGKDVELRCDPISGHTALYWYRQSLGQGLEFLIYFQGNSAPDKSGLPSDRFSAERTGGSVSTLTIQRTQQEDSAVYLCASSLGASEQYFGPGTRLTVT.

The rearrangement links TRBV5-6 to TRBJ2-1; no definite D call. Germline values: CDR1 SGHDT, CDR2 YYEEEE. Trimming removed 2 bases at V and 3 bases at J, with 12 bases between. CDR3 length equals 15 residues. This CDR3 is CASSFFGGYYNEQFF. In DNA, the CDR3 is TGTGCCAGCAGCTTTTTCGGCGGCTACTACAATGAGCAGTTCTTC. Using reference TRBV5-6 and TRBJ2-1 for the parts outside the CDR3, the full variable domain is DAGVTQSPTHLIKTRGQQVTLRCSPKSGHDTVSWYQQALGQGPQFIFQYYEEEERQRGNFPDRFSGHQFPNYSSELNVNALLLGDSALYLCASSFFGGYYNEQFFGPGTRLTVL.

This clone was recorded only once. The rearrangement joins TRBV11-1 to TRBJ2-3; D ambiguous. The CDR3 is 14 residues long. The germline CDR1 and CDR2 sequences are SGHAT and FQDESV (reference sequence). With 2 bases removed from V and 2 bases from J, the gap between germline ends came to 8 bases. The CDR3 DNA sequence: TGTGCCAGCAGCTTATTCGGTACCACAGATACGCAGTATTTT. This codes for CASSLFGTTDTQYF. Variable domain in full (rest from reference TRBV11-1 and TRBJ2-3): EAEVAQSPRYKITEKSQAVAFWCDPISGHATLYWYRQILGQGPELLVQFQDESVVDDSQLPKDRFSAERLKGVDSTLKIQPAELGDSAMYLCASSLFGTTDTQYFGPGTRLTVL.